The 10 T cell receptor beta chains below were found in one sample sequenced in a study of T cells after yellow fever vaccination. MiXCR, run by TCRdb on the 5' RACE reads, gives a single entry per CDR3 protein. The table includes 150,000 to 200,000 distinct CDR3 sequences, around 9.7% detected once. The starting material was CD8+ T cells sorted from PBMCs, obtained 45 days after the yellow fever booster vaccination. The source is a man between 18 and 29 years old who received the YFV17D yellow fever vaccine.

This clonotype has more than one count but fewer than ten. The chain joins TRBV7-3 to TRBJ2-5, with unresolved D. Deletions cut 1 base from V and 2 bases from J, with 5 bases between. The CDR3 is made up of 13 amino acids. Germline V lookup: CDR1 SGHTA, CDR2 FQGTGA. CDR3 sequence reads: CASSLNAQETQYF. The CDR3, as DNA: TGTGCCAGCAGCTTAAATGCTCAAGAGACCCAGTACTTC.

This CDR3 reads CASGLYSGANVLTF. In nucleotides, the CDR3 is TGCGCCAGCGGACTGTACTCTGGGGCCAACGTCCTGACTTTC. The chain combines TRBV5-1 with TRBJ2-6, with D maybe TRBD2 (5 bases). V was cut by 7 bases and J by 0 bases, with 8 bases left in between. Germline V CDR1 and CDR2: SGHRS, YFSETQ. The CDR3 covers 14 residues. The complete variable domain, with remaining parts taken from reference TRBV5-1 and TRBJ2-6, reads KAGVTQTPRYLIKTRGQQVTLSCSPISGHRSVSWYQQTPGQGLQFLFEYFSETQRNKGNFPGRFSGRQFSNSRSEMNVSTLELGDSALYLCASGLYSGANVLTFGAGSRLTVL.

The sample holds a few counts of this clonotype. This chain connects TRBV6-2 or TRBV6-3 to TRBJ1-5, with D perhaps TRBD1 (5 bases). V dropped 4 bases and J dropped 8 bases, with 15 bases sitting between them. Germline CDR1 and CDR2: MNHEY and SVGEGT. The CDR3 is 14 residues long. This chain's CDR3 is CASSSPGLRKPQHF. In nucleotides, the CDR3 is TGTGCCAGCAGTTCCCCGGGGCTACGAAAGCCCCAGCATTTT.

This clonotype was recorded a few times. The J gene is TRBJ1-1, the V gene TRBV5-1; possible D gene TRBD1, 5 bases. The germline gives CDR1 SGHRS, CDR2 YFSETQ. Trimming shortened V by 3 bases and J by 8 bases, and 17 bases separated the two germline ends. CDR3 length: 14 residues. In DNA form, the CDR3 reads TGCGCCAGCAGCTACCGTCGAGGGGCTAGCGAAGCTTTCTTT. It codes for CASSYRRGASEAFF.

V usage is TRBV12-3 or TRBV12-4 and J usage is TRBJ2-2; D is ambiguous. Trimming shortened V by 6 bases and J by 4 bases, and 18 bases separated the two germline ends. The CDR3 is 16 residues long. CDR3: CASSSNPVPGTGELFF. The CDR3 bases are TGTGCCAGCAGCTCAAACCCTGTCCCGGGCACCGGGGAGCTGTTTTTT.

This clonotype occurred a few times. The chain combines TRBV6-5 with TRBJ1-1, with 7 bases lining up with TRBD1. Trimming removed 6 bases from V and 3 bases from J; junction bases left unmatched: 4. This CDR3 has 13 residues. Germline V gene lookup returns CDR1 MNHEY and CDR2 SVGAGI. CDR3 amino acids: CASRRQGDTEAFF. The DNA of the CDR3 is TGTGCCAGCAGAAGACAGGGTGACACTGAAGCTTTCTTT.

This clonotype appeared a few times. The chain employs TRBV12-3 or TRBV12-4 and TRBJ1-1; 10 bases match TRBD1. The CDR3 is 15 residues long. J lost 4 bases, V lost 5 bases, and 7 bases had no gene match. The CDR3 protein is CASSHTGQGLTEAFF. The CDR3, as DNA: TGTGCCAGCAGTCATACGGGACAGGGGCTCACTGAAGCTTTCTTT.

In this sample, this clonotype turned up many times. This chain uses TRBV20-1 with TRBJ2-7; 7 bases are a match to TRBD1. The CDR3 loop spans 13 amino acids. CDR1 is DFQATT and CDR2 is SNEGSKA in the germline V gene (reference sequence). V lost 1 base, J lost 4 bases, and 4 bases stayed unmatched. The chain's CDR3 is CSARGDSLYEQYF. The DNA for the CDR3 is TGCAGTGCTAGAGGGGACAGCCTATACGAGCAGTACTTC.

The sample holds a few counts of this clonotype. The DNA for the CDR3 is TGTGCCAGCAGCTTAGTTGGTTCAGGGTCAGCCAAAAACATTCAGTACTTC. The encoded protein is CASSLVGSGSAKNIQYF. The chain links TRBV5-4 to TRBJ2-4; D possibly corresponds to TRBD1 (5 bases). CDR1 and CDR2 (germline): SGHNT, YYREEE (reference sequence). The length of the CDR3 is 17 residues. V lost 2 bases to trimming and J lost 0 bases, with 15 bases between them.

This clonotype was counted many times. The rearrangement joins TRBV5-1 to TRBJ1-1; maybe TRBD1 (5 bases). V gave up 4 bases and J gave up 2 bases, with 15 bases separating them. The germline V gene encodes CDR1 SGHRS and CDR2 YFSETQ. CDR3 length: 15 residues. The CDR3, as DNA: TGCGCCAGCAGCGGGAGGCAGGGTGGTAACACTGAAGCTTTCTTT. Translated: CASSGRQGGNTEAFF.